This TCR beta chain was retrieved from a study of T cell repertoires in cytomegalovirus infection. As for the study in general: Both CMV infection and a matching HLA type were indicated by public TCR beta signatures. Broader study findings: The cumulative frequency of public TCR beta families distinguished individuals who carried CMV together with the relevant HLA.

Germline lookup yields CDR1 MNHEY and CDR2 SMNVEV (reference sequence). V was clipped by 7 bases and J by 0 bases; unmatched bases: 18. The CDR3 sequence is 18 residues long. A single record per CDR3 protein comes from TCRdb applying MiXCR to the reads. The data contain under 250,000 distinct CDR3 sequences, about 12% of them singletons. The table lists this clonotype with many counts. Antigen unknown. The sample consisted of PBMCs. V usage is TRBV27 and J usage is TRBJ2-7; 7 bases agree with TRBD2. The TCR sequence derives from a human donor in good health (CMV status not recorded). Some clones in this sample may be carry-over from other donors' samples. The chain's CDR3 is CASTPSLGPGRDSYEQYF. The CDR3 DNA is TGTGCCAGCACTCCGAGTTTGGGGCCAGGGAGGGACTCCTACGAGCAGTACTTC.